The T cell receptor beta chain under discussion was sequenced for a study of beta chain features in type 1 diabetes. Whole-study findings and limits: Patients with Type 1 diabetes showed moderately but significantly shorter TCRB CDR3s in all four CD4+ subsets.

The study reverse transcribed the entire isolated RNA, so it sequenced expressed TCRB transcripts. Only in-frame clones appear in the TCRdb table, and some are missing; sequencing was by immunoSEQ multiplex PCR. The data show about 130,000 clones, about 10% seen once. A word on this clone: What it binds is unknown.

CDR1 SGHVS and CDR2 FQNEAQ come from the germline V gene. CDR3 length equals 16 residues. The sequencing sample was made of central memory CD4+ T cells from blood. The rearrangement joins TRBV7-8 to TRBJ2-5, with 8 bases that match TRBD2. Judging by the DNA end, TRBJ2-7 fits better; the J call may be wrong. The clonotype comes from a man in his thirties or forties with type 1 diabetes. The CDR3 reads CASSLALLGLAYEQYF. Here the CDR3 DNA reads TGTGCCAGCAGCTTAGCCTTACTCGGACTAGCTTACGAGCAGTACTTC.